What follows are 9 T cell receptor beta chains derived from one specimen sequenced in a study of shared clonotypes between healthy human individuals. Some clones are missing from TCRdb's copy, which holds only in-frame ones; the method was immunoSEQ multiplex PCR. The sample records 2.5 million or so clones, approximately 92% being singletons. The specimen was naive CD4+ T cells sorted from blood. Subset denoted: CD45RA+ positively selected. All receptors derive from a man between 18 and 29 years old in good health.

The CDR3 nucleotides are TGTGCCAGCTCCCTCGGCGGTGAGAACACTGAAGCTTTCTTT. This gives the protein CASSLGGENTEAFF. The genes are TRBV18 and TRBJ1-1; no firm D call. This CDR3 has 14 amino acids. Trimming left V 6 bases short and J 1 base short, with 12 bases between. The V gene's germline CDR1 is KGHSH and CDR2 LQKENI.

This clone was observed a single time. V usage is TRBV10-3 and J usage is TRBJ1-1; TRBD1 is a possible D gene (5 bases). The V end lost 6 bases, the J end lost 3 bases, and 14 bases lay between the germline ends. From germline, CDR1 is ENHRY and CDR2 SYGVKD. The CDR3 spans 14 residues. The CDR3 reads CAISPGAVDTEAFF. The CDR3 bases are TGTGCCATCAGCCCCGGGGCAGTGGACACTGAAGCTTTCTTT.

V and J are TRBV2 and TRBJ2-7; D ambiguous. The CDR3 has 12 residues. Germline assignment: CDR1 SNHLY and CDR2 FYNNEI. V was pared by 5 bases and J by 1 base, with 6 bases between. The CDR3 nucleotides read TGTGCCAGCAGTTTTGCATCCTACGAGCAGTACTTC. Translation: CASSFASYEQYF.

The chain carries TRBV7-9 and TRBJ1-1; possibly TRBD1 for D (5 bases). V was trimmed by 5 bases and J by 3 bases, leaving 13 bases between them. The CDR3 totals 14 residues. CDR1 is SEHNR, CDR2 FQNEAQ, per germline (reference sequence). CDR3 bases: TGTGCCAGCAGCCCTATGACGGGGCACACTGAAGCTTTCTTT. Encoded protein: CASSPMTGHTEAFF.

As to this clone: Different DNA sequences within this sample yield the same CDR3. The CDR3 reads CASSLVGASTDTQYF. CDR3 DNA sequence: TGTGCCAGCAGCTTAGTGGGGGCTAGCACAGATACGCAGTATTTT. This chain links TRBV7-2 with TRBJ2-3; D is perhaps TRBD1 (6 bases). The CDR3 consists of 15 residues. Germline-derived CDR1 and CDR2 are SGHTA and FQGNSA. V lost 1 base, J lost 0 bases, and 8 bases lay in between.

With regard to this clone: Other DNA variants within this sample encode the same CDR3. DNA of the CDR3: TGCGCCAGCTCTACGGGCCTGAACACTGAAGCTTTCTTT. Its protein product is CASSTGLNTEAFF. This sequence joins TRBV5-1 and TRBJ1-1; D is unresolved. V gave up 7 bases and J gave up 0 bases, with 10 bases separating them. The CDR3 has 13 amino acids. In germline, CDR1 is SGHRS, CDR2 YFSETQ.

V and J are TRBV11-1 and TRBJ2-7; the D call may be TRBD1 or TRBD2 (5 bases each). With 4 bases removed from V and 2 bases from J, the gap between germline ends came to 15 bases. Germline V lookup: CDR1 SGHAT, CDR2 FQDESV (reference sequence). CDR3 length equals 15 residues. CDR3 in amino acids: CASSSGQVGPYEQYF. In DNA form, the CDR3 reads TGTGCCAGCAGCTCCGGACAAGTGGGACCCTACGAGCAGTACTTC.

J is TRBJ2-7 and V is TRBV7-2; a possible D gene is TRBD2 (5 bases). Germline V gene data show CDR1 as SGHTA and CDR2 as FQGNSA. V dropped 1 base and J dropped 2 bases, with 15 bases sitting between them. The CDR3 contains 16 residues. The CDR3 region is CASSLDWLTGTYEQYF. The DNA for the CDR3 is TGTGCCAGCAGCTTAGATTGGTTGACGGGAACCTACGAGCAGTACTTC.

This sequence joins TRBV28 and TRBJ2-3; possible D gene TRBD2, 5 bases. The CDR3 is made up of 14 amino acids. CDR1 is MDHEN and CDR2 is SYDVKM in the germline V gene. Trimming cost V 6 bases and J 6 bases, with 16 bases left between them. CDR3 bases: TGTGCCAGCAGCTCCGGCCCGAGGAGGGATACGCAGTATTTT. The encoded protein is CASSSGPRRDTQYF.